This T cell receptor (beta chain) stems from a study of cytomegalovirus exposure and HLA in healthy donors (dated by TCRdb to the late 2010s). With respect to the entire study: A later analysis indicated that the 130 or so validation repertoires were generated on the platform also employed for the approximately 670 repertoires of the first cohort. Besides the first cohort of more than 650 subjects, a separate validation cohort made up of around 120 different subjects was used. The study aimed to test whether cataloging public T cell receptors could reveal signatures of past pathogen exposure. To predict cytomegalovirus infection status, the study combined high-throughput TCR immunosequencing, statistical association of individual TCRs with disease status, and machine learning. Broader findings and caveats from the paper: The study listed 150 to 200 TCR beta chains as associated with cytomegalovirus. A few of the identified cytomegalovirus-associated TCR beta chains were confirmed in vitro to be specific for cytomegalovirus antigens. All 130 or so repertoires were used to score co-occurrence in the validation cohort in a later analysis, because that analysis had no HLA typing for the cohort. Most TCR sequences were seen in very few donors, while some public TCRs were found in many individuals. According to the authors, the approach could potentially be generalized to other disease states and immunological phenotypes. Subsequent analysis determined that TCRs grouped into clusters in the first cohort also showed a tendency toward co-occurrence across the 120 validation repertoires, and 94% of cluster scores exceeded 0. Cytomegalovirus status was reported to be diagnosed by the classifier with high specificity and sensitivity in both the original and validation cohorts.

The library was generated by the immunoSEQ multiplex PCR assay. The original methods were these. A statistical classification framework was developed to diagnose cytomegalovirus status using the catalog of TCR beta chain sequences. The clones in this table, taken by TCRdb from immuneACCESS, are in-frame only. Not every clone is retained; where verified, under half of the shortfall comes from an unresolved V gene, and the cause of the rest is unknown. V and J calls and clone size come straight from that table; D and trimming were deduced from the DNA. Recorded for this sample are some 80,000 clones; almost 97% of them occurred a single time. Jointly, the top ten make up 1.5% to 2% of the sample. Worth noting for this clone: Its antigen has not been determined. Nothing much larger sits one base from this clone, and base qualities are not available.

Donors formed part of the validation cohort, which comprised 120 or so subjects and was distinct from the first cohort of 550 to 850 subjects. The TCR was taken from a man aged 18-30 years in good health and CMV-seropositive. The sample consisted of PBMCs.

This receptor carries the CDR3 CASSLASIRGLGGYTF. In nucleotide form, the sequence is TGTGCCAGCAGCTTAGCGTCCATCAGGGGGCTTGGTGGCTACACCTTC. The chain uses TRBV7-6 and TRBJ1-2; TRBD1 aligns with 8 central bases. Compared with germline, V lacks 0 bases and J lacks 7 bases; bases without a gene match: 10. Counted from cysteine to phenylalanine, this CDR3 has 16 amino acids. The CDR3 DNA has 48 bases and is translated from base 1. The germline V gene sets CDR1 to SGHVS and CDR2 to FNYEAQ.